The 30 T cell receptor beta chains below come from one sample, sequenced in a study of beta chain features in type 1 diabetes. General study points: Type 1 diabetes patients showed a moderate but significant shortening of TCRB CDR3s in all four CD4+ subsets.

Sequenced material consisted of expressed TCRB transcripts (all of the isolated RNA was reverse transcribed). Here immunoSEQ multiplex PCR was the method, and the copy in TCRdb shows in-frame clones only, minus some. The table includes 50,000 or so clones, roughly 41% detected once. Antigens of these TCRs are unknown. Sequenced sample: Tregs from blood. Receptor source: a young man with type 1 diabetes.

Sample share makes this clone medium-sized. This CDR3 reads CASSPPGSRNTIYF. The CDR3 DNA reads TGTGCCAGCAGTCCGCCAGGGTCTCGAAACACCATATATTTT. The V and J genes are TRBV28 and TRBJ1-3, with a weak D call TRBD1 (5 bases). Trimming cost V 5 bases and J 5 bases, with 13 bases left between them. The germline CDR1 and CDR2 sequences are MDHEN and SYDVKM. The CDR3 covers 14 residues.

This clone appeared once. The J gene is TRBJ2-5, the V gene TRBV18; D is ambiguous. The J call may be faulty, since TRBJ2-7 better matches the DNA end. Germline lookup yields CDR1 KGHSH and CDR2 LQKENI. This CDR3 has 12 amino acids. This CDR3 is CASSLGNYEQYF. DNA of the CDR3: TGTGCCAGCTCACTCGGCAACTACGAGCAGTACTTC.

V is TRBV5-1 and J is TRBJ2-1; the D gene is possibly TRBD2 (5 bases). Per the germline V gene, CDR1 is SGHRS and CDR2 is YFSETQ. V gave up 0 bases and J gave up 4 bases, with 5 bases separating them. This CDR3 region has 13 residues. The CDR3 spells CASSLGEYNEQFF. DNA of the CDR3: TGCGCCAGCAGCTTGGGGGAGTACAATGAGCAGTTCTTC.

V and J are TRBV7-6 and TRBJ1-1; D remains ambiguous. Trimming took 1 base from V and 1 from J, leaving 4 bases between them. Germline loops: CDR1 SGHVS, CDR2 FNYEAQ. CDR3 size: 13 residues. DNA of the CDR3: TGTGCCAGCAGCTTAGATCGGAACACTGAAGCTTTCTTT. Its protein product is CASSLDRNTEAFF.

The chain employs TRBV10-2 and TRBJ2-7, with TRBD2 matching 7 bases. In germline, CDR1 is WSHSY, CDR2 SAAADI. This CDR3 spans 14 amino acids. With V trimmed by 6 bases and J by 3 bases, 8 bases remained unmatched. CDR3 DNA: TGCGCCAGCAGCCCGAGCGGGATGGTCTACGAGCAGTACTTC. This encodes CASSPSGMVYEQYF.

The sample holds one count of this clone. The V and J genes are TRBV5-1 and TRBJ1-4, with D perhaps matching TRBD1 (5 bases). The V gene lost 2 bases and the J gene lost 4 bases, with 9 bases spanning the gap. Germline values: CDR1 SGHRS, CDR2 YFSETQ. The CDR3 has 14 amino acids. The CDR3 is CASSLGQGNEKLFF. Here the CDR3 DNA reads TGCGCCAGCAGCTTAGGGCAGGGTAATGAAAAACTGTTTTTT.

CDR3 in amino acids: CASLHSRGSFMNTEAFF. The CDR3 nucleotides read TGTGCCAGCCTTCATTCCAGGGGAAGCTTCATGAACACTGAAGCTTTCTTT. V is TRBV27 and J is TRBJ1-1, with D maybe TRBD1 (6 bases). The germline V gene has CDR1 MNHEY and CDR2 SMNVEV (reference sequence). Trimming removed 8 bases from V and 0 bases from J, with 22 bases in between. The CDR3 is 17 amino acids.

In this sample, this clone turned up once. This chain links TRBV10-2 with TRBJ2-5; the D is unclear. The CDR3 is 12 amino acids. CDR1 is WSHSY and CDR2 is SAAADI in the germline V gene. The V and J ends lost 1 base and 2 bases respectively, with 2 bases between them. CDR3 nucleotide sequence: TGCGCCAGCAGTGAGTTACAAGAGACCCAGTACTTC. Translated: CASSELQETQYF.

The J gene is TRBJ2-7, the V gene TRBV27; 7 bases fit TRBD2. V lost 5 bases to trimming and J lost 4 bases; unmatched junction nucleotides: 8. This CDR3 spans 14 amino acids. In germline, CDR1 is MNHEY, CDR2 SMNVEV (reference sequence). For the CDR3, the DNA is TGTGCCAGCAGTCGCCGCGGGGGTGGGTACGAGCAGTACTTC. Amino acid sequence: CASSRRGGGYEQYF.

The chain links TRBV9 to TRBJ1-2; D gene ambiguous. Germline V lookup: CDR1 SGDLS, CDR2 YYNGEE. Trimming cost V 0 bases and J 3 bases, with 12 bases left between them. CDR3 length equals 15 residues. DNA for the CDR3: TGTGCCAGCAGCGTAGCAGTGGGAGATCACTATGGCTACACCTTC. It yields the protein CASSVAVGDHYGYTF.

The chain couples TRBV10-2 to TRBJ2-5; 8 bases fit TRBD2. The CDR3 length is 13 residues. Germline CDR1 and CDR2: WSHSY and SAAADI. With V trimmed by 7 bases and J by 5 bases, 6 bases remained unmatched. CDR3 residues: CASKNSGEETQYF. Here the CDR3 DNA reads TGCGCCAGCAAAAATAGCGGGGAGGAGACCCAGTACTTC.

The gene calls are TRBV30 and TRBJ1-2; no clear D gene. Per the germline V gene, CDR1 is GTSNPN and CDR2 is SVGIG (reference sequence). With 4 bases removed from V and 4 bases from J, the gap between germline ends came to 13 bases. The CDR3 is 13 residues long. The CDR3 reads CAWKTSTFYGYTF. CDR3 coding DNA: TGTGCCTGGAAAACCAGTACCTTCTATGGCTACACCTTC. The entire variable domain, with the rest obtained from reference TRBV30 and TRBJ1-2, is as follows: SQTIHQWPATLVQPVGSPLSLECTVEGTSNPNLYWYRQAAGRGLQLLFYSVGIGQISSEVPQNLSASRPQDRQFILSSKKLLLSDSGFYLCAWKTSTFYGYTFGSGTRLTVV.

This chain joins TRBV15 and TRBJ2-2, with D uncertain. The V gene lost 0 bases and the J gene lost 9 bases, with 14 bases spanning the gap. CDR3 size: 15 residues. Germline V gene sequence: CDR1 LNHNV, CDR2 YYDKDF (reference sequence). CDR3 coding DNA: TGTGCCACCAGCAGAGATCGAACAGTTATCCGGGAGCTGTTTTTT. Protein product: CATSRDRTVIRELFF.

This chain links TRBV29-1 with TRBJ2-5; no clear D gene. The CDR3 consists of 13 residues. The germline CDR1 and CDR2 sequences are SQVTM and ANQGSEA. Trimming removed 0 bases at V and 1 base at J, with 6 bases between. The CDR3 is CSVEERVQETQYF. In DNA, the CDR3 is TGCAGCGTTGAAGAACGCGTCCAAGAGACCCAGTACTTC.

V is TRBV28 and J is TRBJ1-5; a possible D gene is TRBD1 (6 bases). The CDR3 consists of 14 residues. In germline, CDR1 is MDHEN, CDR2 SYDVKM. V was clipped by 1 base and J by 7 bases, with 11 bases between them. CDR3 amino acids: CASSLLQGSQPQHF. The CDR3 region has the DNA TGTGCCAGCAGTTTATTACAGGGTTCCCAGCCCCAGCATTTT.

This clone was observed a handful of times. This chain uses TRBV29-1 with TRBJ1-2; D perhaps matches TRBD1 (6 bases). The germline V and J ends were trimmed by 4 bases and 4 bases, with 13 bases remaining between them. Germline-derived CDR1 and CDR2 are SQVTM and ANQGSEA. The CDR3 spans 13 residues. CDR3: CSVVSQGIYGYTF. The CDR3 DNA sequence: TGCAGCGTTGTTAGTCAGGGGATCTATGGCTACACCTTC.

This clone turned up a few times. The CDR3 protein is CASSFSNVRSSYEQYF. The CDR3, as DNA: TGTGCCAGCAGCTTCTCTAACGTCCGAAGCTCCTACGAGCAGTACTTC. This chain connects TRBV5-5 to TRBJ2-7, with unresolved D. Between the trimmed V and J ends, which lost 2 bases and 0 bases, there was a span of 15 bases. The germline V gene has CDR1 SGHKS and CDR2 YYEKEE (reference sequence). This CDR3 contains 16 residues.

The chain recombines TRBV2 with TRBJ2-1, with TRBD2 matching over 9 bases. The CDR3 runs 16 residues. CDR1 is SNHLY, CDR2 FYNNEI, per germline. Trimming took 4 bases from V and 6 from J; bases not matched to a gene: 10. As DNA, the CDR3 is TGTGCCAGCAGTGTGGCGTTAGCGGGAGTCGTCAATGAGCAGTTCTTC. Its protein is CASSVALAGVVNEQFF.

The V gene is TRBV28, the J gene TRBJ2-5; 9 bases fit TRBD2. CDR3 length: 15 residues. Germline CDR1 reads MDHEN; CDR2 reads SYDVKM. V gave up 8 bases and J gave up 5 bases; unmatched junction bases: 12. The CDR3 DNA follows: TGTGCCAGCGTGTCCATGGCGGGAGGGGGGGAGACCCAGTACTTC. It is translated as CASVSMAGGGETQYF.

The sample holds one count of this clone. The V call is TRBV7-9, the J call TRBJ2-7; TRBD2 matches 10 bases. There are 16 residues in the CDR3. V lost 8 bases and J lost 7; bases outside the gene matches: 17. The germline gives CDR1 SEHNR, CDR2 FQNEAQ (reference sequence). The CDR3 sequence: CASVSPSGRAVEEQYF. CDR3 bases: TGTGCCAGCGTCAGCCCCAGCGGGAGGGCAGTGGAAGAGCAGTACTTC.

The rearrangement joins TRBV7-8 to TRBJ2-6, with D possibly being TRBD2 (5 bases). Germline assignment: CDR1 SGHVS and CDR2 FQNEAQ. The CDR3 spans 16 residues. V lost 2 bases and J 3 bases, leaving 11 bases between the germline ends. CDR3: CASSLWGAGGANVLTF. The CDR3, as DNA: TGTGCCAGCAGCTTATGGGGAGCAGGTGGGGCCAACGTCCTGACTTTC.

The chain joins TRBV6-1 to TRBJ2-5, with 7 bases matching TRBD1. CDR1 MNHNS and CDR2 SASEGT come from the germline V gene. The CDR3 is 13 residues long. V shed 7 bases and J 4 bases; nucleotides not matched to a gene: 6. The CDR3 sequence is CASNDRVGETQYF. As DNA, the CDR3 is TGTGCCAGCAACGACAGGGTCGGAGAGACCCAGTACTTC.

This clone was seen a handful of times. The genes are TRBV7-9 and TRBJ1-5; D unclear. The V end was cut by 1 base, the J end by 11 bases, with 12 bases between. CDR1 and CDR2 (germline): SEHNR, FQNEAQ (reference sequence). This CDR3 comprises 13 residues. CDR3 sequence: CASSLDLASAQHF. The CDR3 coding sequence is TGTGCCAGCAGCTTAGATCTTGCATCGGCCCAGCATTTT. Using reference TRBV7-9 and TRBJ1-5 for the parts outside the CDR3, the full variable domain is DTGVSQNPRHKITKRGQNVTFRCDPISEHNRLYWYRQTLGQGPEFLTYFQNEAQLEKSRLLSDRFSAERPKGSFSTLEIQRTEQGDSAMYLCASSLDLASAQHFGDGTRLSIL.

Judged by abundance, this clone is medium-sized (0.01 to 0.1%). The chain links TRBV19 to TRBJ2-4; 8 bases are a match to TRBD1. This CDR3 region has 14 residues. After removal of 9 bases from V and 7 bases from J, the junction contained 11 bases not matched to a gene. CDR1 and CDR2 from the germline V gene are LNHDA and SQIVND (reference sequence). The CDR3 bases are TGTGCCAGCGGACAGGGTGATGTAAGGAACATTCAGTACTTC. Translation gives CASGQGDVRNIQYF.

The chain is built from TRBV2 and TRBJ2-4; 9 bases are a match to TRBD2. Looked up from germline, CDR1 is SNHLY and CDR2 is FYNNEI. This CDR3 contains 13 residues. Trimming took 5 bases from V and 7 from J; bases not matched to a gene: 3. This chain's CDR3 is CASSPAGGNIQYF. The CDR3 DNA reads TGTGCCAGCAGTCCCGCGGGGGGGAACATTCAGTACTTC.

This clone was counted between two and nine times. The V and J genes are TRBV4-2 and TRBJ2-6; possibly TRBD2 for D (5 bases). The CDR3 length is 16 residues. Trimming stripped 5 bases from V and 2 bases from J, with 13 bases between. Per germline, CDR1 LGHNA and CDR2 YNFKEQ. The CDR3 sequence is CASSIPSGAGANVLTF. For the CDR3, the DNA is TGTGCCAGCAGCATCCCCTCCGGGGCTGGGGCCAACGTCCTGACTTTC.

Many counts were recorded for this clone. This chain links TRBV6-5 with TRBJ1-1; perhaps TRBD1 as D (5 bases). Germline values: CDR1 MNHEY, CDR2 SVGAGI. The V gene lost 6 bases and the J gene lost 4 bases, with 12 bases spanning the gap. The CDR3 has 13 residues. The CDR3 coding sequence is TGTGCCAGCAGGTCTAGGGGCGGCACTGAAGCTTTCTTT. Translating gives CASRSRGGTEAFF.

As regards this clone: Other DNA sequences from this sample encode an identical CDR3 as well. The chain uses TRBV18 and TRBJ2-5; TRBD2 aligns across 8 bases. V shed 3 bases, J shed 3 bases, and the junction held 0 bases outside the gene matches. The CDR3 contains 13 residues. Germline CDR1 is KGHSH and CDR2 is LQKENI. The chain's CDR3 is CASSPGLEETQYF. CDR3 sequence (DNA): TGTGCCAGCTCACCGGGACTAGAAGAGACCCAGTACTTC.

This clone has more than one count but fewer than ten. The chain recombines TRBV5-1 with TRBJ2-5, with 7 nucleotides matching TRBD2. The germline V gene has CDR1 SGHRS and CDR2 YFSETQ. V was pared by 4 bases and J by 7 bases, with 7 bases of the junction left unmatched. The CDR3 spans 13 residues. DNA for the CDR3: TGCGCCAGCAGCCCGGGGGGTCGAGGGACCCAGTACTTC. Protein: CASSPGGRGTQYF. Together with reference TRBV5-1 and TRBJ2-5, the CDR3 gives the full variable domain: KAGVTQTPRYLIKTRGQQVTLSCSPISGHRSVSWYQQTPGQGLQFLFEYFSETQRNKGNFPGRFSGRQFSNSRSEMNVSTLELGDSALYLCASSPGGRGTQYFGPGTRLLVL.

This chain connects TRBV18 to TRBJ2-7, with TRBD1 as a possible D gene (5 bases). Germline values: CDR1 KGHSH, CDR2 LQKENI. The CDR3 sequence is 15 residues long. Trimming took 4 bases from V and 0 from J, leaving 13 bases between them. The CDR3 spells CASSLTTGGSYEQYF. The CDR3 DNA sequence: TGTGCCAGCTCACTAACAACAGGTGGCTCCTACGAGCAGTACTTC.